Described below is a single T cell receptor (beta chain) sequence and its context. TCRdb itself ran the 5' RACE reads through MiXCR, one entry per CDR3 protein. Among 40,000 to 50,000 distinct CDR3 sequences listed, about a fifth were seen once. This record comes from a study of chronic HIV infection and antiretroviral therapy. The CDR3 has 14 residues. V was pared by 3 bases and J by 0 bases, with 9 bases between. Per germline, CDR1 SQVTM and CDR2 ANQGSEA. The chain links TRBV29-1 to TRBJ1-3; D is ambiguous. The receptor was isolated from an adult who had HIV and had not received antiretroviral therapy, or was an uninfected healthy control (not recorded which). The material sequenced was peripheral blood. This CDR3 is CSVEAGISGNTIYF. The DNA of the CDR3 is TGCAGCGTTGAGGCGGGGATCTCTGGAAACACCATATATTTT.